This TCR beta chain stems from a study of blood T cell repertoires in COVID-19. Study-wide background: PBMCs, B-cell-depleted T cells, or T cells provided the cDNA or gDNA that made up the material.

As handled by the study authors: Reference gene primer amplification yielded estimated nucleated cell counts. Repertoires were generated with immunoSEQ multiplex PCR, while TCRdb's copy carries only in-frame clones and drops some. That table supplies the V and J calls and clone size; D and trimming were determined from the DNA. The repertoire has a few hundred thousand clones, roughly 90% of them found once; the top ten carry under 1.2%. On this clone itself: This CDR3 is also generated by other DNA sequences in the sample.

The study assigned cohorts using participant-reported clinical history. V gave up 5 bases and J gave up 4 bases; unmatched junction bases: 3. The CDR3 is 13 residues long. Germline CDR1 and CDR2: MDHEN and SYDVKM. The V gene is TRBV28, the J gene TRBJ2-5; the match to TRBD1 covers 8 bases. The sequence derives from a woman aged 30 to 39 who had been exposed to COVID-19. Sequenced material: PBMCs or T cells enriched from blood (not recorded which). CDR3 region: CASSLDRGETQYF. The CDR3 DNA sequence: TGTGCCAGCAGTCTTGACAGGGGAGAGACCCAGTACTTC.